These 11 T cell receptor beta chains were all obtained from the same sample, sequenced in a study of cytomegalovirus exposure and HLA in healthy donors. Primers: 60 Vbeta forward and 13 Jbeta reverse. The method was immunoSEQ multiplex PCR; TCRdb's version includes in-frame clones alone and lacks a portion of them. The sample holds about 71,000 clones, roughly 67% seen once. Input material: PBMCs. The receptors originated from a man aged 35-49 years in good health and CMV-seropositive.

The J gene is TRBJ2-2, the V gene TRBV2; D gene ambiguous. The CDR3 consists of 14 residues. The V end lost 3 bases, the J end lost 4 bases, and 9 bases lay between the germline ends. Germline CDR1 SNHLY, CDR2 FYNNEI. DNA of the CDR3: TGTGCCAGCAGTGAGGGCCTATCCACCGGGGAGCTGTTTTTT. As protein: CASSEGLSTGELFF.

The chain couples TRBV10-1 to TRBJ2-1, with 12 bases aligning to TRBD2. The CDR3 covers 13 residues. The J segment lost 13 bases and the V segment lost 7 bases, leaving 8 bases of the junction unmatched. Germline loops: CDR1 WNHNN, CDR2 SYGVQD (reference sequence). The CDR3 is CASTDLAGGGQFF. In DNA, the CDR3 is TGCGCCAGCACCGACCTAGCGGGAGGGGGTCAGTTCTTC.

The V gene is TRBV6-1, the J gene TRBJ2-5; TRBD2 matches 9 bases. CDR1 and CDR2 from the germline V gene are MNHNS and SASEGT. With 4 bases clipped from V and 4 bases from J, the junction kept 7 bases outside the gene matches. The CDR3 is 15 residues long. CDR3 in amino acids: CASSVNAGGPETQYF. CDR3 DNA: TGTGCCAGCAGTGTAAACGCGGGGGGGCCAGAGACCCAGTACTTC.

This chain uses TRBV7-3 with TRBJ2-3, with 13 bases matching TRBD2. This CDR3 has 17 residues. The ends lost 5 bases at V and 3 bases at J; junction bases unmatched: 8. Germline lookup yields CDR1 SGHTA and CDR2 FQGTGA. The CDR3 sequence: CASSPRTSGGATDTQYF. CDR3 nucleotide sequence: TGTGCCAGCAGCCCTCGGACTAGCGGGGGAGCAACAGATACGCAGTATTTT.

This chain joins TRBV7-3 and TRBJ2-5; no clear D gene. Trimming pared 0 bases from V and 1 base from J, leaving 6 bases between. Looked up from germline, CDR1 is SGHTA and CDR2 is FQGTGA. The CDR3 sequence is 14 residues long. DNA for the CDR3: TGTGCCAGCAGCTTAACGGGCAGCCAAGAGACCCAGTACTTC. Protein sequence: CASSLTGSQETQYF. The whole variable domain, filled in from reference TRBV7-3 and TRBJ2-5, reads GAGVSQTPSNKVTEKGKYVELRCDPISGHTALYWYRQSLGQGPEFLIYFQGTGAADDSGLPNDRFFAVRPEGSVSTLKIQRTERGDSAVYLCASSLTGSQETQYFGPGTRLLVL.

This clone has only a few counts. The rearrangement uses TRBV15 and TRBJ2-1; 8 bases agree with TRBD1. The trim removed 0 bases at V and 7 bases at J, leaving 8 bases unmatched. The germline gives CDR1 LNHNV, CDR2 YYDKDF (reference sequence). The CDR3 contains 16 residues. The CDR3, as DNA: TGTGCCACCAGCAGAGATTACGGGACAGGCGCGAATGAGCAGTTCTTC. Its translation is CATSRDYGTGANEQFF.

This sequence joins TRBV4-2 and TRBJ2-7; 7 nucleotides match TRBD1. V trimming: 6 bases; J trimming: 0 bases; junction bases outside the gene matches: 8. The CDR3 has 15 residues. Germline V gene lookup returns CDR1 LGHNA and CDR2 YNFKEQ. The CDR3 here is CASRRQGPSSYEQYF. The CDR3 coding sequence is TGTGCCAGCAGGCGACAGGGTCCGAGCTCCTACGAGCAGTACTTC.

The V call is TRBV5-1, the J call TRBJ1-6; D perhaps matches TRBD1 (5 bases). The germline V gene has CDR1 SGHRS and CDR2 YFSETQ. Trimming removed 2 bases at V and 7 bases at J, with 13 bases between. The CDR3 covers 15 residues. CDR3 DNA sequence: TGCGCCAGCAGCTTAAGGGCAGGGTCCAATTCACCCCTCCACTTT. Translation: CASSLRAGSNSPLHF.

This clone was picked up a small number of times. CDR3 amino acids: CAWSETGRTNEKLFF. CDR3 DNA: TGTGCCTGGAGCGAAACAGGAAGAACTAATGAAAAACTGTTTTTT. The chain has TRBV30 and TRBJ1-4; possible D gene TRBD1, 5 bases. CDR3 length: 15 amino acids. The germline CDR1 and CDR2 sequences are GTSNPN and SVGIG (reference sequence). Trimming shortened V by 3 bases and J by 1 base, and 12 bases separated the two germline ends.

The rearrangement uses TRBV5-1 and TRBJ2-7; D is perhaps TRBD1 (7 bases). Germline CDR1 and CDR2: SGHRS and YFSETQ. CDR3 length: 17 amino acids. Trimming pared 3 bases from V and 0 bases from J, leaving 19 bases between. CDR3 nucleotide sequence: TGCGCCAGCAGCTGGGACTGGACAGGCGCTGCCTCCTACGAGCAGTACTTC. This sequence encodes CASSWDWTGAASYEQYF. Using reference TRBV5-1 and TRBJ2-7 for the parts outside the CDR3, the full variable domain is KAGVTQTPRYLIKTRGQQVTLSCSPISGHRSVSWYQQTPGQGLQFLFEYFSETQRNKGNFPGRFSGRQFSNSRSEMNVSTLELGDSALYLCASSWDWTGAASYEQYFGPGTRLTVT.

J is TRBJ2-3 and V is TRBV15; TRBD2 aligns across 12 bases. The CDR3 consists of 18 residues. V dropped 1 base and J dropped 2; count of bases not matched to a gene: 7. CDR1 LNHNV and CDR2 YYDKDF come from the germline V gene (reference sequence). The CDR3: CATSRASGGAGDTDTQYF. CDR3 nucleotide sequence: TGTGCCACCAGCAGAGCTAGCGGGGGGGCCGGCGACACAGATACGCAGTATTTT.